The 27 T cell receptor beta chains reported below all come from one sample, sequenced in a study of OX40 agonist ivuxolimab in advanced cancers. The table came from immunoSEQ multiplex PCR; TCRdb's copy has only in-frame clones and leaves some out. The data show about 33,000 clones, with 65% to 85% seen just once and 20% to 25% held by the top ten. The source was CD4+ or CD8+ T cells sorted from blood, collected in a trial of the OX40 agonist ivuxolimab. The receptors here all came from an adult with an advanced solid tumor such as melanoma, head and neck, liver or kidney cancer.

In this sample, this clone turned up once. The rearrangement links TRBV4-3 to TRBJ2-1; unclear D gene. Germline V gene data show CDR1 as LGHNA and CDR2 as YSLEER. The V gene lost 1 base and the J gene lost 2 bases, with 9 bases spanning the gap. This CDR3 spans 15 amino acids. CDR3: CASSQGVSPYNEQFF. The DNA of the CDR3 is TGCGCCAGCAGCCAAGGGGTTTCACCCTACAATGAGCAGTTCTTC.

V is TRBV12-2 and J is TRBJ2-3; the D call of TRBD2 is as the table states it, not checked on the DNA. TRBV12-2 is labeled a pseudogene. The CDR3 extends over 16 amino acids. This CDR3 reads CASRLRRDLSTDTQYF. In nucleotides, the CDR3 is TGTGCAAGTCGCTTACGGAGGGACTTAAGCACAGATACGCAGTATTTT.

This clone came up once. The J gene is TRBJ2-7, the V gene TRBV5-5, with D perhaps matching TRBD2 (5 bases). The CDR3 has 14 residues. Germline CDR1 and CDR2: SGHKS and YYEKEE (reference sequence). Deletions cut 0 bases from V and 5 bases from J, with 12 bases between. CDR3 in amino acids: CASSLEGRGDEQYF. The CDR3 DNA reads as TGTGCCAGCAGCTTGGAAGGGAGAGGAGACGAGCAGTACTTC.

The chain links TRBV27 to TRBJ1-2, with 7 positions matching TRBD1. The CDR3 has 13 amino acids. CDR1 is MNHEY, CDR2 SMNVEV, per germline (reference sequence). V lost 5 bases, J lost 8 bases, and 8 bases stayed unmatched. The CDR3 loop reads CASSPAGGNGYTF. The CDR3 DNA is TGTGCCAGCAGTCCCGCAGGGGGGAACGGCTACACCTTC.

This clone was detected only a few times. This chain joins TRBV7-9 and TRBJ1-1; D possibly corresponds to TRBD1 (5 bases). This CDR3 spans 14 amino acids. Germline CDR1 SEHNR, CDR2 FQNEAQ (reference sequence). Deletions cut 5 bases from V and 6 bases from J, with 16 bases between. In DNA, the CDR3 is TGTGCCAGCAGCCCGGAGGTGGGGCGGGCTGAAGCTTTCTTT. This gives the protein CASSPEVGRAEAFF.

This chain connects TRBV4-3 to TRBJ2-1, with no clear D. The CDR3 length is 13 residues. Germline lookup yields CDR1 LGHNA and CDR2 YSLEER. Trimming left V 0 bases short and J 5 bases short, with 5 bases between. CDR3 in DNA: TGCGCCAGCAGCCAAGATCTCAACAATGAGCAGTTCTTC. Its protein product is CASSQDLNNEQFF.

The CDR3 protein is CASNWGTYEQYF. Here the CDR3 DNA reads TGTGCCAGCAATTGGGGTACGTACGAGCAGTACTTC. The chain uses TRBV5-6 and TRBJ2-7; the D is unclear. CDR1 and CDR2 from the germline V gene are SGHDT and YYEEEE. The CDR3 sequence is 12 residues long. V was cut by 6 bases and J by 4 bases, with 11 bases left in between.

This chain joins TRBV28 and TRBJ1-5, with TRBD1 as a possible D gene (6 bases). The CDR3 has 16 amino acids. Germline V CDR1 and CDR2: MDHEN, SYDVKM. Between the trimmed V and J ends, which lost 2 bases and 0 bases, there was a span of 11 bases. In nucleotides, the CDR3 is TGTGCCAGCAGTTTAGAGCAGGGGACTAGCAATCAGCCCCAGCATTTT. It is translated as CASSLEQGTSNQPQHF. Full variable domain (missing parts from reference TRBV28 and TRBJ1-5): DVKVTQSSRYLVKRTGEKVFLECVQDMDHENMFWYRQDPGLGLRLIYFSYDVKMKEKGDIPEGYSVSREKKERFSLILESASTNQTSMYLCASSLEQGTSNQPQHFGDGTRLSIL.

CDR3 protein: CASSYLQGIRNTEAFF. DNA for the CDR3: TGTGCCAGCAGTTACTTACAGGGGATAAGGAACACTGAAGCTTTCTTT. The chain combines TRBV6-5 with TRBJ1-1; 7 bases align to TRBD1. CDR1 and CDR2 (germline): MNHEY, SVGAGI. The CDR3 length is 16 residues. J was trimmed by 1 base and V by 1 base; bases with no gene match: 6.

The V call is TRBV5-4, the J call TRBJ2-1, with TRBD2 identical over 15 bases. The CDR3 is 16 residues long. The J segment lost 10 bases and the V segment lost 4 bases, leaving 9 bases of the junction unmatched. Germline CDR1 SGHNT, CDR2 YYREEE (reference sequence). The CDR3 nucleotides are TGTGCCAGCAGCAAAGAGGGACTAGCGGGGGGAGGGGAGCAGTTCTTC. It is translated as CASSKEGLAGGGEQFF.

This chain connects TRBV28 to TRBJ2-7; 7 bases are a match to TRBD1. Germline lookup yields CDR1 MDHEN and CDR2 SYDVKM. The CDR3 spans 14 residues. V lost 6 bases, J lost 6 bases, and 11 bases stayed unmatched. The CDR3 DNA sequence: TGTGCCAGCAGGACAGGGCCAGGACCCCTCGAGCAGTACTTC. Translated, it gives CASRTGPGPLEQYF.

This clone occurred once. The chain recombines TRBV6-1 with TRBJ2-1; no clear D gene. CDR3 size: 11 residues. The germline V gene has CDR1 MNHNS and CDR2 SASEGT. The V end lost 2 bases, the J end lost 8 bases, and 4 bases lay between the germline ends. As DNA, the CDR3 is TGTGCCAGCAGTGAAACCCATGAGCAGTTCTTC. Amino acids: CASSETHEQFF.

This clone appeared once. The V gene is TRBV7-9, the J gene TRBJ2-7, with D hard to call. The CDR3 totals 12 residues. Germline V gene data show CDR1 as SEHNR and CDR2 as FQNEAQ (reference sequence). V was trimmed by 3 bases and J by 7 bases, leaving 10 bases between them. The CDR3: CASSFDSWEQYF. In nucleotides, the CDR3 is TGTGCCAGCAGCTTCGATTCCTGGGAGCAGTACTTC.

The chain carries TRBV28 and TRBJ1-2; D is unresolved. Trimming left V 8 bases short and J 3 bases short, with 13 bases between. The CDR3 runs 13 residues. Per germline, CDR1 MDHEN and CDR2 SYDVKM. For the CDR3, the DNA is TGTGCCAGCCGTCCGTGGGGTTACTATGGCTACACCTTC. Its translation is CASRPWGYYGYTF.

This chain links TRBV5-4 with TRBJ2-7, with D perhaps TRBD1 (8 bases). The CDR3 length is 14 residues. V was trimmed by 4 bases and J by 5 bases, leaving 16 bases between them. Germline V gives CDR1 SGHNT, CDR2 YYREEE (reference sequence). The CDR3 nucleotides read TGTGCCAGCAGCGATAGGACAGGGAGGGACGAGCAGTACTTC. It codes for CASSDRTGRDEQYF.

The chain employs TRBV7-9 and TRBJ2-4, with 11 bases that match TRBD2. CDR1 is SEHNR, CDR2 FQNEAQ, per germline (reference sequence). This CDR3 has 14 amino acids. With V trimmed by 5 bases and J by 8 bases, 5 bases remained unmatched. The DNA for the CDR3 is TGTGCCAGCAGCCGAGGGACTAGCGGTGACATTCAGTACTTC. Protein sequence: CASSRGTSGDIQYF.

The chain is built from TRBV25-1 and TRBJ2-5; D is ambiguous. Trimming cost V 1 base and J 4 bases, with 10 bases left between them. CDR3 length: 14 residues. Germline CDR1 reads MGHDK; CDR2 reads SYGVNS. The CDR3 spells CASSELRVLETQYF. In nucleotides, the CDR3 is TGTGCCAGCAGTGAATTACGGGTTTTAGAGACCCAGTACTTC.

This chain uses TRBV9 with TRBJ2-7; a possible D gene is TRBD2 (6 bases). CDR1 and CDR2 from the germline V gene are SGDLS and YYNGEE. Trimming took 0 bases from V and 5 from J, leaving 12 bases between them. The CDR3 is 14 amino acids. For the CDR3, the DNA is TGTGCCAGCAGCGTAGCTTGGGGGGTCCACGAGCAGTACTTC. Its translation is CASSVAWGVHEQYF.

The chain couples TRBV19 to TRBJ1-2; perhaps TRBD1 as D (5 bases). With 6 bases removed from V and 4 bases from J, the gap between germline ends came to 18 bases. Per the germline V gene, CDR1 is LNHDA and CDR2 is SQIVND (reference sequence). The CDR3 is 15 residues long. As DNA, the CDR3 is TGTGCCAGTAGCTCTCCTTGGACATCGGGCTATGGCTACACCTTC. Protein sequence: CASSSPWTSGYGYTF.

V gene TRBV4-3 combines with J gene TRBJ1-5; D might be TRBD1 (5 bases). CDR1 and CDR2 (germline): LGHNA, YSLEER. The CDR3 loop spans 16 amino acids. V gave up 0 bases and J gave up 4 bases, with 13 bases separating them. The CDR3 DNA reads TGCGCCAGCAGCCAAGATAGGTCCAGGGTTAATCAGCCCCAGCATTTT. This gives the protein CASSQDRSRVNQPQHF.

The chain uses TRBV2 and TRBJ2-2, with 10 bases aligning to TRBD1. CDR1 is SNHLY and CDR2 is FYNNEI in the germline V gene. This CDR3 has 15 residues. The trim removed 6 bases at V and 5 bases at J, leaving 6 bases unmatched. CDR3 DNA sequence: TGTGCCAGCAGGGTGACAGGGGGCGCGACCGGGGAGCTGTTTTTT. Its protein product is CASRVTGGATGELFF.

The V call is TRBV7-2, the J call TRBJ2-6; D ambiguous. CDR1 SGHTA and CDR2 FQGNSA come from the germline V gene. V dropped 4 bases and J dropped 5 bases, with 9 bases sitting between them. The CDR3 is made up of 14 amino acids. The CDR3 DNA reads TGTGCCAGCAGCTCCTCGAGCCGGGCCAACGTCCTGACTTTC. The encoded protein is CASSSSSRANVLTF.

The chain employs TRBV16 and TRBJ1-2, with unresolved D. Trimming shortened V by 0 bases and J by 8 bases, and 7 bases separated the two germline ends. This CDR3 has 12 residues. In germline, CDR1 is KGHSY, CDR2 FQNENV. The CDR3 DNA follows: TGTGCCAGCAGCCAATCGACTTGGGGCTACACCTTC. It is translated as CASSQSTWGYTF.

V is TRBV4-3 and J is TRBJ2-1; possibly TRBD2 for D (6 bases). The V and J ends lost 5 bases and 4 bases respectively, with 15 bases between them. Germline lookup yields CDR1 LGHNA and CDR2 YSLEER. This CDR3 is 15 amino acids long. CDR3 sequence: CASSSGVAEYNEQFF. The CDR3 region has the DNA TGCGCCAGCAGCTCTGGGGTAGCGGAGTACAATGAGCAGTTCTTC.

V gene TRBV6-4 combines with J gene TRBJ1-6; weak D call: TRBD1 (5 bases). Germline CDR1 and CDR2: MRHNA and SNTAGT. V shed 6 bases and J shed 0 bases, with 21 bases lying between them. The CDR3 loop spans 19 amino acids. The CDR3 sequence: CASSPSGPLFPSYNSPLHF. The CDR3 DNA follows: TGTGCCAGCAGCCCATCAGGGCCATTATTCCCCTCCTATAATTCACCCCTCCACTTT.

This clone was counted only a few times. This chain uses TRBV6-1 with TRBJ2-7, with TRBD2 matching 8 bases. Trimming took 7 bases from V and 6 from J; bases not matched to a gene: 14. The CDR3 has 15 amino acids. The V gene's germline CDR1 is MNHNS and CDR2 SASEGT. This CDR3 is CASKSLGAGEGEQYF. The CDR3 nucleotides read TGTGCCAGCAAAAGTTTAGGAGCGGGAGAGGGCGAGCAGTACTTC.

A single count supports this clone. The V gene is TRBV7-3, the J gene TRBJ2-1; D might be TRBD1 (6 bases). The CDR3 runs 12 residues. Germline V gene data show CDR1 as SGHTA and CDR2 as FQGTGA. V was shortened by 3 bases and J by 9 bases, with 9 bases between the two germline ends. This chain's CDR3 is CASSFTTGEQFF. CDR3 nucleotides: TGTGCCAGCAGCTTCACGACAGGTGAGCAGTTCTTC.